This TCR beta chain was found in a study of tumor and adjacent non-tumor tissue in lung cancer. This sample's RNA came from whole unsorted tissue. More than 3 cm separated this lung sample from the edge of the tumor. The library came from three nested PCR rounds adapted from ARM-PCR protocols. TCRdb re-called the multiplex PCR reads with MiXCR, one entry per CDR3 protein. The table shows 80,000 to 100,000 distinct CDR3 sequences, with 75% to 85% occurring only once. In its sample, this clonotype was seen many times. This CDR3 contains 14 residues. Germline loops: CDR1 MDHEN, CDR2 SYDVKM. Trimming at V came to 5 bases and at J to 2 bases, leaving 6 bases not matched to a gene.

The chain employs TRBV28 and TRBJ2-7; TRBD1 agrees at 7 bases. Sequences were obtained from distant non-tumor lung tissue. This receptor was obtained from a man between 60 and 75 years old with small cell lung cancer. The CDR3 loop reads CASSETGAAYEQYF. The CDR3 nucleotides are TGTGCCAGCAGTGAAACAGGGGCTGCCTACGAGCAGTACTTC.